The 15 T cell receptor beta chains below come from one sample, sequenced in a study of identical twins. TCRdb re-called the 5' RACE reads through MiXCR, storing one row per CDR3 protein. The data show some 500,000 distinct CDR3 sequences, with 9.6% seen just once and under 3% held by the top ten. In addition, the sample was reused for a study of yellow fever vaccine responses in identical twins.

The sequencing sample was made of PBMCs. These receptors originate from a woman between 18 and 29 years old in good health.

This clonotype was recorded at least ten times. V gene TRBV20-1 combines with J gene TRBJ1-1; no clear D. Germline V CDR1 and CDR2: DFQATT, SNEGSKA (reference sequence). The CDR3 extends over 12 amino acids. Trimming stripped 1 base from V and 3 bases from J, with 6 bases between. In DNA form, the CDR3 reads TGCAGTGCTAGAGGTGGTGACACTGAAGCTTTCTTT. Translated, it gives CSARGGDTEAFF.

The CDR3 spells CSARYTGEARDEQFF. DNA of the CDR3: TGCAGTGCTAGATACACGGGCGAGGCCCGCGATGAGCAGTTCTTC. The chain employs TRBV20-1 and TRBJ2-1; D unresolved. CDR1 and CDR2 from the germline V gene are DFQATT and SNEGSKA (reference sequence). The length of the CDR3 is 15 residues. The V and J ends lost 2 bases and 8 bases respectively, with 19 bases between them.

In nucleotides, the CDR3 is TGTGCCAGCAGTCACCGACTAGCGGGGGGCCCAAGCTCCTACGAGCAGTACTTC. Translating gives CASSHRLAGGPSSYEQYF. The J gene is TRBJ2-7, the V gene TRBV11-3; 13 nucleotides agree with TRBD2. Germline assignment: CDR1 SGHNT and CDR2 YENEEA. CDR3 length: 18 residues. V was clipped by 6 bases and J by 0 bases; unmatched bases: 11.

This clonotype has at least ten counts. This rearrangement joins TRBV28 to TRBJ1-2; TRBD1 matches at 7 bases. The CDR3 sequence is 13 residues long. Germline assignment: CDR1 MDHEN and CDR2 SYDVKM. Unmatched junction bases numbered 4, after V lost 5 bases and J lost 4 bases. For the CDR3, the DNA is TGTGCCAGCAGTATGGACAGGCGCTATGGCTACACCTTC. Translation gives CASSMDRRYGYTF.

This chain connects TRBV5-1 to TRBJ2-7; D may be TRBD1 (6 bases). From germline, CDR1 is SGHRS and CDR2 YFSETQ. Trimming cost V 4 bases and J 2 bases, with 13 bases left between them. This CDR3 is 14 amino acids long. CDR3 amino acids: CASSLLTGPYEQYF. The CDR3 coding sequence is TGCGCCAGCAGCCTCTTGACAGGCCCCTACGAGCAGTACTTC.

This clonotype has ten or more counts. V gene TRBV6-5 combines with J gene TRBJ1-1; the match to TRBD1 covers 7 bases. Trimming cost V 2 bases and J 4 bases; bases outside gene matches: 7. CDR1 and CDR2 (germline): MNHEY, SVGAGI. The CDR3 is 15 residues long. CDR3 protein: CASSYEGGRGTEAFF. For the CDR3, the DNA is TGTGCCAGCAGTTACGAAGGGGGCAGGGGCACTGAAGCTTTCTTT.

This clonotype was picked up a small number of times. The chain has TRBV29-1 and TRBJ1-1; D gene unclear. Deletions cut 6 bases from V and 0 bases from J, with 8 bases between. The CDR3 extends over 12 amino acids. Germline V gives CDR1 SQVTM, CDR2 ANQGSEA. CDR3: CSVLWMNTEAFF. Written as DNA, the CDR3 is TGCAGCGTGCTTTGGATGAACACTGAAGCTTTCTTT.

This chain connects TRBV6-5 to TRBJ1-6; D is undetermined. This CDR3 spans 15 amino acids. Germline V CDR1 and CDR2: MNHEY, SVGAGI. V was trimmed by 0 bases and J by 8 bases, leaving 11 bases between them. The CDR3 DNA follows: TGTGCCAGCAGTTACTCGGGATATCGGGATTCACCCCTCCACTTT. Translation gives CASSYSGYRDSPLHF.

This sequence joins TRBV6-1 and TRBJ2-7, with TRBD1 identical over 11 bases. This CDR3 is built from 14 residues. Germline CDR1 reads MNHNS; CDR2 reads SASEGT. Germline trimming cut 8 bases from V and 2 bases from J; bases unmatched to any gene: 5. The DNA of the CDR3 is TGTGCCAGCCTGGGACAGGGGGAGGCCTACGAGCAGTACTTC. It translates to CASLGQGEAYEQYF.

This clonotype was seen many times. The chain uses TRBV5-1 and TRBJ2-4; perhaps TRBD2 as D (5 bases). The CDR3 is 14 residues long. Per germline, CDR1 SGHRS and CDR2 YFSETQ. V lost 2 bases to trimming and J lost 6 bases, with 12 bases between them. The CDR3 loop reads CASSLDLAINIQYF. Here the CDR3 DNA reads TGCGCCAGCAGCTTAGACCTAGCTATAAACATTCAGTACTTC.

The rearrangement links TRBV12-3 or TRBV12-4 to TRBJ2-2; D gene unclear. The CDR3 is 14 residues long. The V and J ends lost 7 bases and 4 bases respectively, with 13 bases between them. The CDR3 DNA follows: TGTGCCAGCACCCCCGGGCAAAGCACCGGGGAGCTGTTTTTT. Its protein is CASTPGQSTGELFF.

The chain has TRBV20-1 and TRBJ1-4; weak D call: TRBD1 (5 bases). The germline V gene has CDR1 DFQATT and CDR2 SNEGSKA (reference sequence). This CDR3 is built from 11 residues. V gave up 3 bases and J gave up 12 bases, with 11 bases separating them. The CDR3 spells CSASQGRELFF. DNA of the CDR3: TGCAGTGCTAGTCAGGGCAGAGAACTGTTTTTT.

This clonotype was counted many times. V usage is TRBV7-9 and J usage is TRBJ2-7, with unresolved D. CDR3 length: 15 amino acids. The V and J ends lost 6 bases and 2 bases respectively, with 17 bases between them. The germline V gene encodes CDR1 SEHNR and CDR2 FQNEAQ (reference sequence). In DNA form, the CDR3 reads TGTGCCAGCAGGGAATCGGGCCTTAGGGCCTACGAGCAGTACTTC. This gives the protein CASRESGLRAYEQYF.

This clonotype was seen many times. This chain links TRBV20-1 with TRBJ2-1, with TRBD2 identical over 13 bases. V trimming: 5 bases; J trimming: 1 base; junction bases outside the gene matches: 8. This CDR3 region has 17 residues. Germline-derived CDR1 and CDR2 are DFQATT and SNEGSKA (reference sequence). Here the CDR3 DNA reads TGCAGTGCTCGTACTAGCGGGGGGGCCCATTCCTACAATGAGCAGTTCTTC. It specifies CSARTSGGAHSYNEQFF.

This clonotype appeared many times. This chain links TRBV3-1 with TRBJ2-1, with a weak D call TRBD2 (5 bases). Germline assignment: CDR1 LGHDT and CDR2 YNNKEL (reference sequence). The CDR3 runs to 16 residues. The V end was cut by 0 bases, the J end by 2 bases, with 11 bases between. The CDR3: CASSQDSGVTYNEQFF. CDR3 DNA sequence: TGTGCCAGCAGCCAAGATTCCGGGGTGACCTACAATGAGCAGTTCTTC.